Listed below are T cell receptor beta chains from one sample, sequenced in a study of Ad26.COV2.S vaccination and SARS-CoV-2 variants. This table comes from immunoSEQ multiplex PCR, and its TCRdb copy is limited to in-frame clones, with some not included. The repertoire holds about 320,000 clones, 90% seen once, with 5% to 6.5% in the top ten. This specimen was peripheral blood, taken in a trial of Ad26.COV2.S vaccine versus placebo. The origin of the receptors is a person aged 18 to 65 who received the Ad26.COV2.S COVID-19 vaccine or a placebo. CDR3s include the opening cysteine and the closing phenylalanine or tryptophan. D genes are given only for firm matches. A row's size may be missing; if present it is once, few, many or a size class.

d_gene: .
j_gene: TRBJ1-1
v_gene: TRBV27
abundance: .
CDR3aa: CASFTYGPDSEAFF
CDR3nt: TGTGCCAGCTTCACCTACGGGCCGGACTCGGAAGCTTTCTTT

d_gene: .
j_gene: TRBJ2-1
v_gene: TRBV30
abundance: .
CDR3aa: CAWGRRGNEQFF
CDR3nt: TGTGCCTGGGGGCGAAGGGGGAATGAGCAGTTCTTC

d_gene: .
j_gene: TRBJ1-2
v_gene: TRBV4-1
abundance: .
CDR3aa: CASSLAQGTSYGYTF
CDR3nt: TGCGCCAGCAGCCTCGCTCAGGGTACGTCGTATGGCTACACCTTC

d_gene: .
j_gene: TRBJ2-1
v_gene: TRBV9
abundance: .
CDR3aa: CASSASSYNEQFF
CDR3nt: TGTGCCAGCAGCGCCTCCTCCTACAATGAGCAGTTCTTC

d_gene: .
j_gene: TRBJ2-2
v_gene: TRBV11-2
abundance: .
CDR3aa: CASSYSPRVGELFF
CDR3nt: TGTGCCAGCAGCTATTCACCCAGAGTGGGTGAGCTGTTTTTT

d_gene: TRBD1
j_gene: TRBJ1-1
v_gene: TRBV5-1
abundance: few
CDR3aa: CASSWTGGTEAFF
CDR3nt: TGCGCCAGCAGCTGGACAGGGGGCACTGAAGCTTTCTTT

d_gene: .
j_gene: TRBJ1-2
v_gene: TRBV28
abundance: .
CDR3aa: CASSSTNGWNYGYTF
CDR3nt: TGTGCCAGCAGCTCCACCAACGGCTGGAACTATGGCTACACCTTC

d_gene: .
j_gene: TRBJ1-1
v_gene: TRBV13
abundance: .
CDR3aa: CASSLLAEAFF
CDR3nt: TGTGCCAGCAGCTTATTGGCTGAAGCTTTCTTT

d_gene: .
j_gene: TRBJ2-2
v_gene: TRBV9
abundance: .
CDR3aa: CASSLAGGELFF
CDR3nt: TGTGCCAGCAGCCTCGCGGGCGGGGAGCTGTTTTTT

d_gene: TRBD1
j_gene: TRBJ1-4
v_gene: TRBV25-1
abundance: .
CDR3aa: CASSDITGVNEKLFF
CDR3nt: TGTGCCAGCAGTGATATCACAGGGGTCAATGAAAAACTGTTTTTT

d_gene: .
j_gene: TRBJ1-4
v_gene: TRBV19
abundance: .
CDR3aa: CASSKTSKNEKLFF
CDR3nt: TGTGCCAGTAGTAAAACGTCCAAAAATGAAAAACTGTTTTTT